This note documents a single T cell receptor beta chain sequence. The antigen is undetermined. The data were taken from a study of graft-versus-host responses after intestinal transplantation. Profiling relied on immunoSEQ multiplex PCR, and the TCRdb table lists in-frame clones only, not all of them. The table records 85,000 to 130,000 clones, roughly 84% of them present only once. The germline V gene has CDR1 SEHNR and CDR2 FQNEAQ (reference sequence). The CDR3 runs 15 residues. This sample comprised unstimulated CD4+ T cells sorted from spleen or lymph node cells, obtained before intestinal transplant. This rearrangement joins TRBV7-9 to TRBJ2-5, with 7 bases fitting TRBD2. The J call may be in error: the DNA end matches TRBJ2-7 better. The sequence came from a human donor who received an intestinal transplant. CDR3 sequence: CASSKTPGGTYEQYF. The CDR3 DNA follows: TGTGCCAGCAGCAAAACACCCGGGGGGACCTACGAGCAGTACTTC.